Sequencing of this TCR beta chain was carried out in a study of T cell responses to AZD1222 COVID-19 vaccine. Study outcomes and limitations: Recipients of two AZD1222 doses showed rising Spike-specific TCR breadth and depth. Repertoire collection took place solely once the T cell response had peaked. Females outnumbered males among donors, who were mostly white British; clonal diversity was possibly underestimated.

Comment on this clone: The antigen remains unidentified.

Libraries were prepared by immunoSEQ multiplex PCR; TCRdb keeps only in-frame clonotypes and omits some of them. This sample has some 31,000 clones, with approximately 78% found just once. Trimming stripped 2 bases from V and 3 bases from J, with 7 bases between. Germline V gene sequence: CDR1 SGHRS, CDR2 YFSETQ. The CDR3 length is 13 residues. Second-dose timings of about 4 or about 12 weeks were pooled. This specimen was peripheral blood, taken 28 days after the second AZD1222 dose. The chain recombines TRBV5-1 with TRBJ2-3, with a tentative D call TRBD1 (5 bases). The receptor's source is an adult who received the AZD1222 COVID-19 vaccine. The CDR3 nucleotides read TGCGCCAGCAGCTTAGCAGGGACAGATACGCAGTATTTT. It codes for CASSLAGTDTQYF.